Given below is one T cell receptor beta chain in context. The specificity of this receptor is unknown. No per-base quality is available; no much larger clone lies one base away. The data originate from a study of blood T cells in healthy people across ages (dated by TCRdb to between 2014 and 2017). A note on the overall study: In model experiments, template switching captured roughly one uniquely barcoded TCR beta cDNA molecule for every two T cells. Using deep sequencing normalized with unique cDNA molecular identifiers, the study measured how TCR beta repertoire diversity changes with age. Donors were grouped into four age groups: young (average 16 years), middle-aged (around 39), aged (around 60) and long-lived (around 82). To avoid experimental bias, donors of different ages were randomly spread across the sequencing lanes. Two additional independent replicas of 1 million unique cDNA reads from the same blood draw were analyzed for two donors (one aged 18 to 30 and one aged 80 or older). Broad study findings and their caveats: Because donor CMV infection status was unknown, age-related changes in expanded clonotypes were potentially confounded. Estimates of total diversity from one million sequenced T cells were regarded as lower bounds and underestimates. Observed TCR beta diversity correlated strongly with the percentage of naive T cells measured by flow cytometry. Since profiling was done on bulk unsorted PBMCs, naive and antigen-experienced compartments could not be conclusively compared. Observed TCR beta diversity per million T cells fell roughly linearly with age, and a significant reduction was already apparent by age around 36. Compared with the aged group, the long-lived group had more naive CD4+ T cells, fewer expanded clones and increased TCR diversity, suggesting age selection.

The CDR3, cysteine through phenylalanine, is 16 amino acids long. CDR3 DNA is the only sequence kept; it has 48 bases, read in frame from the first base. The V end gives up 6 bases and the J end 4 bases, leaving 11 bases in the junction not matched to a gene. The germline V gene (reference sequence) specifies SEHNR as CDR1 and FQNEAQ as CDR2. The 35 to 40 donors, aged about 6 to 90 years, were systemically healthy Caucasian individuals from Russia. Each donor gave about 10 milliliters of peripheral blood, drawn into EDTA-treated Vacutainer tubes. Ficoll-Paque density-gradient centrifugation was used to isolate PBMCs, with at least 7 million per sample. Total RNA was extracted from PBMCs with Trizol reagent, with at least 6 micrograms obtained per sample. For every donor, an aliquot of PBMCs went through flow cytometry to measure the percentages of naive CD45RAhigh/CD27high T cells. Library preparation was by 5' RACE. Sequencing relied on an Illumina HiSeq 2500. A second PCR of roughly 7 to 11 cycles was performed with a sample-barcoded 5' primer and a J-beta primer mix. Each TCR beta cDNA molecule received a unique molecular identifier from a template-switch 5' adaptor carrying 12 random nucleotides. Each sample yielded at least 2.5 million CDR3-containing paired-end reads. First-strand cDNA was synthesized from all RNA with the Mint cDNA synthesis kit, primed by a TRBC-specific oligonucleotide. Following uracil-DNA glycosylase treatment, all cDNA underwent a first 18-cycle PCR with the universal primers M1SS and BC2_uni_R. The authors processed their data as follows. For normalization, 1 million high-quality reads were randomly selected from each sample, with every read carrying a distinct molecular identifier. Reads sharing molecular identifiers were discarded rather than binned into consensus sequences. MiTCR, run with a Q25 quality threshold and the strictest error-elimination algorithm, handled CDR3 identification, clonotype clustering and error correction. A nonparametric unseen species model with Euler transformation was used to estimate lower-bound total TCR beta diversity. TCRdb reanalyzed the raw reads on its own, using fastp at Q25 for trimming and MiXCR for clone calling, and kept in-frame beta chains. Under each unique CDR3 protein, matching rows form one entry showing the most common genes and DNA. TCRdb, rather than the study authors, made the V and J calls. For this sample there are 850,000 to 1,300,000 distinct CDR3 sequences; more than 35% appear just once. The biggest ten clones account for 15% to 20% of the sample.

The chain is encoded by TRBV7-9 joined to TRBJ2-1; TRBD2 fits 8 bases in the junction. This receptor was obtained from a woman aged 55-70 years in good health. The sample consisted of blood. The CDR3 corresponds to CASRTGSGNKYNEQFF. DNA sequence: TGTGCCAGCAGGACAGGTAGCGGGAATAAGTACAATGAGCAGTTCTTC.